What follows describes a single T cell receptor (beta chain). The study ran its PCR with 60 Vbeta and 13 Jbeta primers. TCRdb's table, derived via immunoSEQ multiplex PCR, lists solely in-frame clones and lacks some. The profile covers some 150,000 clones, with 77% appearing a single time and around 1.7% taken by the ten largest. These data belong to a study of cytomegalovirus exposure and HLA in healthy donors. Sequenced sample: PBMCs. The clonotype comes from a female donor in good health and CMV-seronegative.

CDR3 sequence reads: CASSPRAGITDTQYF. The CDR3 bases are TGTGCCAGCTCACCACGGGCAGGGATCACAGATACGCAGTATTTT. The chain uses TRBV18 and TRBJ2-3; possible D gene TRBD1, 5 bases. CDR1 and CDR2 (germline): KGHSH, LQKENI. CDR3 length equals 15 residues. Deletions cut 1 base from V and 2 bases from J, with 10 bases between.